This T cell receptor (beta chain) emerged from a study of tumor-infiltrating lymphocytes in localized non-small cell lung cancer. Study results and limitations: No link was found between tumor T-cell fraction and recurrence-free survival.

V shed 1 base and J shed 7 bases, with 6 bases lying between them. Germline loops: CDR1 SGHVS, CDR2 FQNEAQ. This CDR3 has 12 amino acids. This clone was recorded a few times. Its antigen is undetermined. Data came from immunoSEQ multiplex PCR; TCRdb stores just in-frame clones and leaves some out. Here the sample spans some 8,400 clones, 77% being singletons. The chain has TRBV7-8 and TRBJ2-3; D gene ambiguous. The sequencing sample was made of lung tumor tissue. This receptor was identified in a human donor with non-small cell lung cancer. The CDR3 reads CASSLGLNTQYF. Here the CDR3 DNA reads TGTGCCAGCAGCTTAGGACTGAATACGCAGTATTTT.